Reported below is one T cell receptor beta chain. Its antigen is not known. This sample was included in a study of blood T cells in healthy people across ages. Study overall: For every two T cells, template switching captured about one barcoded beta molecule.

V dropped 2 bases and J dropped 5 bases, with 9 bases sitting between them. CDR1 and CDR2 (germline): SGHTA, FQGTGA. The CDR3 extends over 13 amino acids. Study-level findings and limits: Per-million-T-cell TCR beta diversity fell roughly linearly with age.

A second PCR, run for about 7 to 11 cycles, used a sample-barcoded 5' primer plus a J-beta primer mix. Every sample returned 2.5 million or more CDR3-containing paired-end reads. Each CDR3 protein is one row after TCRdb ran MiXCR on the 5' RACE reads. The sample contains 1.5 million to 2 million distinct CDR3 sequences, 49% of which appear only once. The source material was blood. This TCR came from a woman aged 40 to 50 in good health. The chain couples TRBV7-3 to TRBJ1-1; D uncertain. CDR3 loop: CASSLGAPTEAFF. For the CDR3, the DNA is TGTGCCAGCAGCTTAGGAGCCCCGACTGAAGCTTTCTTT. Full variable domain (rest looked up from reference TRBV7-3 and TRBJ1-1): GAGVSQTPSNKVTEKGKYVELRCDPISGHTALYWYRQSLGQGPEFLIYFQGTGAADDSGLPNDRFFAVRPEGSVSTLKIQRTERGDSAVYLCASSLGAPTEAFFGQGTRLTVV.